This T cell receptor (beta chain) was recorded in a study of T cell responses to AZD1222 COVID-19 vaccine. Study results and limitations: Clonal diversity was possibly underestimated; the donors were predominantly white British and more often female. Mapped onto spike, vaccine-associated CD4 TCRs spanned it and were dominant at 160-218 and 743-854. Variant regions that are unmutated are reportedly the target of nearly half of spike-specific TCRs.

CDR1 and CDR2 from the germline V gene are SGHAT and FQNNGV. The CDR3 sequence is 18 residues long. The junction had 17 bases not matched to a gene; V was cut back by 5 bases and J by 4 bases. Of note for this clone: The antigen is not known.

Clones were sequenced by immunoSEQ multiplex PCR, and TCRdb holds only the in-frame ones, with some missing. The sample includes about 150,000 clones, over 70% of them seen just once. Recipients boosted at about 4 weeks or about 12 weeks are pooled. The TCR sequence derives from an adult who received the AZD1222 COVID-19 vaccine. The sequenced sample was peripheral blood, obtained 28 days after the second AZD1222 dose. The chain has TRBV11-2 and TRBJ2-3, with 8 nucleotides matching TRBD2. The CDR3 nucleotides read TGTGCCAGCAGCCTGCGGTTGGGAGCGGGAGAGATAGCAGATACGCAGTATTTT. Translating gives CASSLRLGAGEIADTQYF.